This record concerns one T cell receptor beta chain sequence. The data derive from a study of blood T cell repertoires in COVID-19. Assay: immunoSEQ multiplex PCR; the TCRdb copy retains only in-frame clones and omits some. Among 150,000 to 180,000 clones listed, approximately 79% were seen once. The germline V gene has CDR1 SGHVS and CDR2 FNYEAQ. Trimming cost V 3 bases and J 3 bases; bases outside gene matches: 4. The CDR3 sequence is 17 residues long. Sequencing was carried out using PBMCs or T cells enriched from blood (not recorded which). This chain joins TRBV7-6 and TRBJ2-3, with 15 bases that match TRBD2. This TCR was sampled from a man aged 50 to 60 who had recovered from COVID-19. DNA for the CDR3: TGTGCCAGCAGCTTGGGACTAGCGGGGGGAGCTACAGATACGCAGTATTTT. Its protein product is CASSLGLAGGATDTQYF.